Listed below are T cell receptor beta chains from one sample, sequenced in a study of neurological immune-mediated disorders. One entry per CDR3 protein results from TCRdb running MiXCR on the 5' RACE reads. The sample has approximately 85,000 distinct CDR3 sequences, roughly 4.5% seen once. Sequenced material: PBMCs. The receptors originated from a woman aged 60 to 75 with multiple sclerosis. Each CDR3 is given with its conserved first and last residue. The order of the fields is V gene, clone size, J gene, D gene, CDR3 protein, CDR3 DNA. The D gene is left open where the match is weak. Rows give clone size only sometimes, using once, few, many, or a class for an expanded clone.

V: TRBV28
size: many
J: TRBJ2-2
D: -
CDR3: CASSLARMFTGELFF
DNA: TGTGCCAGCAGTTTAGCTCGAATGTTCACCGGGGAGCTGTTTTTT

V: TRBV3-1
size: many
J: TRBJ2-6
D: TRBD1
CDR3: CASSHGTGYSGANVLTF
DNA: TGTGCCAGCAGCCATGGGACAGGATACTCTGGGGCCAACGTCCTGACTTTC

V: TRBV6-6
size: many
J: TRBJ2-7
D: -
CDR3: CASSLGAGSYEQYF
DNA: TGTGCCAGCAGTTTGGGCGCCGGGTCCTACGAGCAGTACTTC

V: TRBV7-9
size: many
J: TRBJ2-1
D: TRBD2
CDR3: CASSSTTSGGAGEQFF
DNA: TGTGCCAGCAGCTCGACGACTAGCGGGGGGGCGGGTGAGCAGTTCTTC

V: TRBV6-1
size: many
J: TRBJ2-1
D: TRBD2
CDR3: CASDMTSGGPPYNEQFF
DNA: TGTGCCAGCGATATGACTAGCGGGGGCCCCCCATACAATGAGCAGTTCTTC

V: TRBV20-1
size: -
J: TRBJ2-3
D: TRBD2
CDR3: CSVPAGRLTDTQYF
DNA: TGCAGTGTCCCAGCGGGGAGACTCACAGATACGCAGTATTTT

V: TRBV4-2
size: many
J: TRBJ2-7
D: -
CDR3: CASSQEARAYEQYF
DNA: TGTGCCAGCAGCCAAGAAGCACGGGCCTACGAGCAGTACTTC

V: TRBV25-1
size: many
J: TRBJ1-3
D: TRBD1
CDR3: CASSELGTAGNTIYF
DNA: TGTGCCAGCAGTGAACTAGGGACAGCCGGAAACACCATATATTTT

V: TRBV27
size: many
J: TRBJ2-7
D: TRBD1
CDR3: CASSHTGTGIYEQYF
DNA: TGTGCCAGCAGTCACACCGGGACAGGGATATACGAGCAGTACTTC

V: TRBV9
size: many
J: TRBJ1-4
D: TRBD1
CDR3: CASSPSGQGIEKLFF
DNA: TGTGCCAGCAGCCCGTCGGGACAGGGCATTGAAAAACTGTTTTTT

V: TRBV5-5
size: many
J: TRBJ2-6
D: -
CDR3: CASEAVGSGANVLTF
DNA: TGTGCCAGCGAGGCAGTTGGATCTGGGGCCAACGTCCTGACTTTC

V: TRBV6-6
size: many
J: TRBJ2-7
D: TRBD1
CDR3: CASSNGQVQGEQYF
DNA: TGTGCCAGCTCCAACGGACAGGTACAGGGCGAGCAGTACTTC

V: TRBV5-1
size: large
J: TRBJ2-7
D: -
CDR3: CASSFRYEQYF
DNA: TGCGCCAGCAGCTTTAGGTACGAGCAGTACTTC

V: TRBV20-1
size: many
J: TRBJ1-4
D: TRBD1
CDR3: CSATDRAQLANEKLFF
DNA: TGCAGTGCTACTGACAGGGCTCAATTGGCTAATGAAAAACTGTTTTTT

V: TRBV10-2
size: many
J: TRBJ1-2
D: -
CDR3: CASSEPTGAGNYGYTF
DNA: TGCGCCAGCAGTGAGCCAACCGGGGCAGGGAACTATGGCTACACCTTC

V: TRBV20-1
size: many
J: TRBJ2-1
D: -
CDR3: CSAPDSSSVEQFF
DNA: TGCAGTGCGCCAGACAGTTCTAGCGTTGAGCAGTTCTTC

V: TRBV7-2
size: many
J: TRBJ1-5
D: TRBD1
CDR3: CASSRDSLGNQPQHF
DNA: TGTGCCAGCAGCCGGGACAGTTTGGGCAATCAGCCCCAGCATTTT

V: TRBV20-1
size: many
J: TRBJ2-4
D: TRBD2
CDR3: CSASPAGGPGAKNIQYF
DNA: TGCAGTGCTAGCCCAGCGGGGGGGCCCGGAGCCAAAAACATTCAGTACTTC

V: TRBV5-1
size: many
J: TRBJ2-6
D: -
CDR3: CASSLAGQVSGANVLTF
DNA: TGCGCCAGCAGCTTGGCGGGACAAGTTTCTGGGGCCAACGTCCTGACTTTC

V: TRBV6-2/TRBV6-3
size: many
J: TRBJ1-5
D: -
CDR3: CASRDETRPQHF
DNA: TGTGCCAGCAGAGATGAAACTCGGCCCCAGCATTTT

V: TRBV11-1
size: many
J: TRBJ2-5
D: -
CDR3: CASSAAGGGAGKETQYF
DNA: TGTGCCAGCAGCGCCGCCGGAGGGGGAGCGGGGAAAGAGACCCAGTACTTC

V: TRBV12-3/TRBV12-4
size: many
J: TRBJ2-5
D: -
CDR3: CASSLLLQETQYF
DNA: TGTGCCAGCAGTTTACTGCTCCAAGAGACCCAGTACTTC

V: TRBV6-6
size: many
J: TRBJ2-1
D: TRBD2
CDR3: CASSYVRGVNHNEQFF
DNA: TGTGCCAGCAGTTACGTCCGGGGGGTCAACCACAATGAGCAGTTCTTC

V: TRBV9
size: many
J: TRBJ1-3
D: TRBD1
CDR3: CASSVGLGQGNGNTIYF
DNA: TGTGCCAGCAGCGTGGGCCTTGGACAGGGGAATGGAAACACCATATATTTT

V: TRBV20-1
size: many
J: TRBJ2-1
D: -
CDR3: CSARASLAGDNEQFF
DNA: TGCAGTGCTAGAGCGTCACTAGCTGGGGACAATGAGCAGTTCTTC

V: TRBV2
size: many
J: TRBJ2-1
D: -
CDR3: CASTYTGSYNEQFF
DNA: TGTGCCAGCACCTATACAGGGTCCTACAATGAGCAGTTCTTC

V: TRBV5-1
size: many
J: TRBJ2-2
D: -
CDR3: CASSLGPSVSAGELFF
DNA: TGCGCCAGCAGCTTGGGACCCAGTGTGAGTGCCGGGGAGCTGTTTTTT

V: TRBV10-3
size: many
J: TRBJ2-7
D: -
CDR3: CAISAGQPKGEQYF
DNA: TGTGCCATCAGCGCGGGACAGCCCAAGGGCGAGCAGTACTTC

V: TRBV5-6
size: many
J: TRBJ2-7
D: TRBD1
CDR3: CASSQDPGGYEQYF
DNA: TGTGCCAGCAGTCAAGATCCAGGGGGCTACGAGCAGTACTTC

V: TRBV18
size: many
J: TRBJ2-7
D: -
CDR3: CASHPRGEKQYF
DNA: TGTGCCAGTCACCCCAGGGGGGAGAAGCAGTACTTC

V: TRBV14
size: once
J: TRBJ1-1
D: -
CDR3: CASSLRGLNTEAFF
DNA: TGTGCCAGCAGTCTCAGGGGCTTGAACACTGAAGCTTTCTTT

V: TRBV29-1
size: many
J: TRBJ2-2
D: TRBD1
CDR3: CSVKPDRGGTGELFF
DNA: TGCAGCGTTAAACCAGACAGGGGGGGAACCGGGGAGCTGTTTTTT

V: TRBV25-1
size: many
J: TRBJ2-7
D: -
CDR3: CASSRGVEQYF
DNA: TGTGCCAGCAGTAGAGGGGTTGAGCAGTACTTC

V: TRBV6-5
size: many
J: TRBJ1-1
D: -
CDR3: CASTDRFEAFF
DNA: TGTGCCAGCACTGACCGTTTCGAAGCTTTCTTT

V: TRBV5-1
size: many
J: TRBJ2-7
D: -
CDR3: CASSLVGDGYEQYF
DNA: TGCGCCAGCAGCTTGGTCGGGGATGGCTACGAGCAGTACTTC

V: TRBV5-1
size: many
J: TRBJ2-6
D: -
CDR3: CASSDSPGANVLTF
DNA: TGCGCCAGCAGCGACTCCCCTGGGGCCAACGTCCTGACTTTC

V: TRBV5-4
size: many
J: TRBJ1-2
D: -
CDR3: CASSTIPPNYGYTF
DNA: TGTGCCAGCAGCACGATCCCCCCTAACTATGGCTACACCTTC

V: TRBV5-1
size: many
J: TRBJ1-1
D: TRBD1
CDR3: CASSATGGQTEAFF
DNA: TGCGCCAGCAGCGCGACAGGGGGCCAGACTGAAGCTTTCTTT

V: TRBV25-1
size: many
J: TRBJ1-4
D: TRBD1
CDR3: CASSGGTGRSWDEKLFF
DNA: TGTGCCAGCAGTGGCGGGACAGGGCGGTCCTGGGATGAAAAACTGTTTTTT

V: TRBV11-2
size: many
J: TRBJ1-1
D: -
CDR3: CASSLGVGRAEAFF
DNA: TGTGCCAGCAGCTTAGGGGTGGGGAGGGCAGAAGCTTTCTTT

V: TRBV6-5
size: many
J: TRBJ2-7
D: -
CDR3: CASSTTTGSYEQYF
DNA: TGTGCCAGCAGCACTACGACAGGTTCGTACGAGCAGTACTTC

V: TRBV3-1
size: many
J: TRBJ2-7
D: -
CDR3: CASSFRDSYEQYF
DNA: TGTGCCAGCAGCTTTCGCGACAGCTACGAGCAGTACTTC

V: TRBV20-1
size: many
J: TRBJ2-1
D: TRBD2
CDR3: CSAGRTSGGHYNEQFF
DNA: TGCAGTGCTGGCCGGACTAGCGGGGGCCACTACAATGAGCAGTTCTTC

V: TRBV3-1
size: many
J: TRBJ1-2
D: -
CDR3: CASSPSREPYGYTF
DNA: TGTGCCAGCAGCCCCTCGCGGGAGCCTTATGGCTACACCTTC

V: TRBV9
size: many
J: TRBJ2-1
D: -
CDR3: CASSVRSDFSF
DNA: TGTGCCAGCAGCGTCCGCTCCGACTTTTCTTTC

V: TRBV9
size: many
J: TRBJ2-2
D: -
CDR3: CASSVVTGTGELFF
DNA: TGTGCCAGCAGCGTAGTAACTGGGACCGGGGAGCTGTTTTTT

V: TRBV20-1
size: many
J: TRBJ1-1
D: -
CDR3: CSARNYRTNTEAFF
DNA: TGCAGTGCTAGAAATTACAGGACGAACACTGAAGCTTTCTTT

V: TRBV18
size: many
J: TRBJ2-2
D: -
CDR3: CASSPGTNTGELFF
DNA: TGTGCCAGCTCCCCCGGGACGAACACCGGGGAGCTGTTTTTT

V: TRBV10-3
size: many
J: TRBJ1-1
D: -
CDR3: CAISEDVGEAFF
DNA: TGTGCCATCAGTGAAGACGTGGGTGAAGCTTTCTTT

V: TRBV5-1
size: many
J: TRBJ2-3
D: -
CDR3: CASSTGTASTDTQYF
DNA: TGCGCCAGCAGCACCGGGACGGCTAGCACAGATACGCAGTATTTT

V: TRBV20-1
size: -
J: TRBJ2-7
D: -
CDR3: CSTPGSNGYEQYF
DNA: TGCAGTACCCCTGGTTCCAATGGCTACGAGCAGTACTTC

V: TRBV5-1
size: many
J: TRBJ2-2
D: TRBD1
CDR3: CASNRQEGAKTGELFF
DNA: TGCGCCAGCAACCGTCAAGAGGGGGCGAAGACCGGGGAGCTGTTTTTT

V: TRBV18
size: many
J: TRBJ2-5
D: TRBD1
CDR3: CASSPRDRGMETQYF
DNA: TGTGCCAGCTCACCGCGAGACAGGGGGATGGAGACCCAGTACTTC

V: TRBV6-2/TRBV6-3
size: many
J: TRBJ2-5
D: -
CDR3: CASERQETQYF
DNA: TGTGCCAGCGAAAGGCAAGAGACCCAGTACTTC

V: TRBV5-6
size: many
J: TRBJ1-6
D: -
CDR3: CASSLGTANSPLHF
DNA: TGTGCCAGCAGCTTGGGGACAGCTAATTCACCCCTCCACTTT

V: TRBV7-9
size: many
J: TRBJ2-1
D: TRBD1
CDR3: CASSLDRGRDEQFF
DNA: TGTGCCAGCAGCTTGGACAGGGGACGAGATGAGCAGTTCTTC

V: TRBV12-3/TRBV12-4
size: many
J: TRBJ1-4
D: -
CDR3: CASSFQTGTNEKLFF
DNA: TGTGCCAGCAGTTTCCAAACAGGGACTAATGAAAAACTGTTTTTT

V: TRBV5-1
size: many
J: TRBJ2-6
D: TRBD1
CDR3: CASSGGQGLVPGANVLTF
DNA: TGCGCCAGCAGCGGAGGACAGGGACTCGTCCCTGGGGCCAACGTCCTGACTTTC

V: TRBV10-2
size: many
J: TRBJ2-6
D: TRBD1
CDR3: CASSEGQGVPSGANVLTF
DNA: TGCGCCAGCAGCGAGGGACAGGGGGTCCCCTCTGGGGCCAACGTCCTGACTTTC

V: TRBV5-1
size: many
J: TRBJ1-1
D: -
CDR3: CASSLLRKGNTEAFF
DNA: TGCGCCAGCAGCCTCCTTAGGAAAGGGAACACTGAAGCTTTCTTT